Listed here are 26 T cell receptor beta chains from one sample, sequenced in a study of T-cell memory formation after mild COVID-19. Each CDR3 protein gets one entry after TCRdb re-called the 5' RACE reads with MiXCR. The sample includes 250,000 or so distinct CDR3 sequences, more than 15% seen only once; the top ten take roughly 23%. The sequenced sample consisted of PBMCs or a T cell subset sorted from them (not recorded which). The receptors here all came from a man younger than 35 who had mild COVID-19 (a few samples of this study predate the infection). Cell type and time point are not known.

The chain has TRBV2 and TRBJ1-2; the D gene is possibly TRBD1 (5 bases). The CDR3 runs 17 residues. Germline values: CDR1 SNHLY, CDR2 FYNNEI. Trimming shortened V by 3 bases and J by 0 bases, and 17 bases separated the two germline ends. The chain's CDR3 is CASSDLRGLIANYGYTF. As DNA, the CDR3 is TGTGCCAGCAGTGACTTGAGGGGACTTATTGCTAACTATGGCTACACCTTC.

There are a few counts of this clonotype. The CDR3 reads CASSFELAVMGTQYF. The DNA of the CDR3 is TGTGCCAGCAGCTTTGAGTTAGCTGTTATGGGTACGCAGTATTTT. V is TRBV7-2 and J is TRBJ2-3; no clear D. Germline CDR1 and CDR2: SGHTA and FQGNSA. There are 15 residues in the CDR3. V was cut by 3 bases and J by 8 bases, with 18 bases left in between.

This chain joins TRBV4-1 and TRBJ1-5; 7 bases are shared with TRBD1. The CDR3 is 16 residues long. Per germline, CDR1 MGHRA and CDR2 YSYEKL. The V and J ends lost 3 bases and 4 bases, in that order; junction bases with no gene match: 9. For the CDR3, the DNA is TGCGCCAGCAGCCACTCACCGGGACAGATAAATCAGCCCCAGCATTTT. This gives the protein CASSHSPGQINQPQHF.

In its sample, this clonotype was seen a few times. The chain is built from TRBV5-1 and TRBJ2-7, with 11 nucleotides matching TRBD2. Germline V CDR1 and CDR2: SGHRS, YFSETQ. With 2 bases clipped from V and 7 bases from J, the junction kept 5 bases outside the gene matches. This CDR3 contains 14 residues. CDR3 sequence reads: CASSFAGLADEQYV. CDR3 DNA: TGCGCCAGCAGCTTTGCGGGACTAGCGGATGAGCAGTACGTC.

The CDR3 bases are TGTGCCAGCAGTTTATCGCTTCTAGCGGGGGAGCAGTACTTC. It encodes CASSLSLLAGEQYF. The rearrangement links TRBV27 to TRBJ2-7, with 9 bases lining up with TRBD2. In germline, CDR1 is MNHEY, CDR2 SMNVEV (reference sequence). The CDR3 contains 14 residues. J gave up 7 bases and V 0 bases, and 4 bases lay outside the gene matches.

This clonotype turned up a few times. This chain joins TRBV5-1 and TRBJ1-5; no definite D call. The V end lost 0 bases, the J end lost 3 bases, and 10 bases lay between the germline ends. Germline V gene data show CDR1 as SGHRS and CDR2 as YFSETQ. The CDR3 has 15 residues. For the CDR3, the DNA is TGCGCCAGCAGCTTGGGGGGTGCTGTCAATCAGCCCCAGCATTTT. This translates into CASSLGGAVNQPQHF.

This clonotype was counted between two and nine times. V usage is TRBV7-2 and J usage is TRBJ2-4; D is possibly TRBD2 (5 bases). The CDR3 is made up of 18 amino acids. V shed 2 bases and J shed 6 bases, with 23 bases lying between them. Germline values: CDR1 SGHTA, CDR2 FQGNSA. As DNA, the CDR3 is TGTGCCAGCAGCTTAAGGCGGGTGCAATCCTCCCCTCGAAACATTCAGTACTTC. Amino acids: CASSLRRVQSSPRNIQYF.

This clonotype was seen a few times. The CDR3 DNA reads TGTGCCAGCAGTTACCCACAGGGGAATCAGCCCCAGCATTTT. Translated, it gives CASSYPQGNQPQHF. The chain has TRBV6-6 and TRBJ1-5, with 7 bases aligning to TRBD1. CDR3 length equals 14 residues. The V gene end was trimmed by 2 bases and the J gene end by 4 bases; junction bases not matched to a gene: 2. Germline lookup yields CDR1 MNHNY and CDR2 SVGAGI (reference sequence).

The V call is TRBV20-1, the J call TRBJ1-5; D may be TRBD1 (5 bases). The V gene's germline CDR1 is DFQATT and CDR2 SNEGSKA (reference sequence). This CDR3 comprises 13 residues. V was clipped by 5 bases and J by 2 bases, with 10 bases between them. The CDR3 DNA follows: TGCAGTGCTCTCGGGGGGGGCAATCAGCCCCAGCATTTT. Its protein product is CSALGGGNQPQHF.

The J gene is TRBJ1-1, the V gene TRBV27; D is ambiguous. CDR1 and CDR2 (germline): MNHEY, SMNVEV (reference sequence). The V and J ends lost 3 bases and 4 bases respectively, with 9 bases between them. The CDR3 runs 13 residues. The DNA of the CDR3 is TGTGCCAGCAGTTTGGCGGCGAGCACTGAAGCTTTCTTT. Amino acids: CASSLAASTEAFF.

The V call is TRBV5-8, the J call TRBJ1-3; D remains ambiguous. The CDR3 length is 15 residues. The V gene lost 2 bases and the J gene lost 2 bases, with 11 bases spanning the gap. Germline CDR1 is SGHTS and CDR2 is YDEGEE. The CDR3 DNA is TGTGCCAGCAGCTTAGAGGGCTCTCCTGGAAACACCATATATTTT. Its protein product is CASSLEGSPGNTIYF.

There are a few counts of this clonotype. The chain employs TRBV12-3 or TRBV12-4 and TRBJ2-5; no clear D. The ends were cut back, 5 bases at V and 5 bases at J, with 12 bases in the middle. This CDR3 comprises 13 residues. This CDR3 is CASSQLSRETQYF. CDR3 bases: TGTGCCAGCAGTCAACTAAGTCGCGAGACCCAGTACTTC.

This clonotype was seen ten or more times. The genes are TRBV24-1 and TRBJ2-3; 7 bases match TRBD1. The CDR3 consists of 15 residues. J gave up 1 base and V 1 base, and 1 base lay outside the gene matches. In germline, CDR1 is KGHDR, CDR2 SFDVKD. The CDR3 DNA reads TGTGCCACCAGTGATTTTGGACAGGGCACAGATACGCAGTATTTT. Translated: CATSDFGQGTDTQYF.

This clonotype was detected a few times. This chain links TRBV27 with TRBJ1-5, with 10 positions matching TRBD1. The germline V gene encodes CDR1 MNHEY and CDR2 SMNVEV (reference sequence). This CDR3 is 18 amino acids long. V lost 6 bases and J lost 0; bases outside the gene matches: 11. CDR3 DNA sequence: TGTGCCAGCAGCTCCGGGGACAGGGGCTCCATTAGCAATCAGCCCCAGCATTTT. It specifies CASSSGDRGSISNQPQHF.

This clonotype was seen only a few times. The rearrangement links TRBV5-1 to TRBJ2-3, with D maybe TRBD1 (6 bases). Per germline, CDR1 SGHRS and CDR2 YFSETQ. V dropped 4 bases and J dropped 5 bases, with 14 bases sitting between them. This CDR3 spans 14 amino acids. The CDR3 spells CASSPRQEKDTQYF. Here the CDR3 DNA reads TGCGCCAGCAGCCCCCGACAGGAAAAAGATACGCAGTATTTT.

This clonotype has a handful of counts. The chain couples TRBV4-2 to TRBJ2-7, with D uncertain. The V and J ends lost 1 base and 2 bases respectively, with 9 bases between them. CDR3 length equals 14 residues. The germline V gene has CDR1 LGHNA and CDR2 YNFKEQ. CDR3 sequence: CASSQGSPTYEQYF. The CDR3 DNA sequence: TGTGCCAGCAGCCAAGGTTCCCCAACCTACGAGCAGTACTTC.

The chain has TRBV5-4 and TRBJ2-1; D is uncertain. The ends were cut back, 5 bases at V and 4 bases at J, with 13 bases in the middle. CDR1 and CDR2 from the germline V gene are SGHNT and YYREEE (reference sequence). The CDR3 totals 14 residues. The CDR3 DNA reads TGTGCCAGCAGTTATGCCAGGTTTTACAATGAGCAGTTCTTC. Protein: CASSYARFYNEQFF.

The rearrangement uses TRBV29-1 and TRBJ2-3, with 10 bases that match TRBD2. From germline, CDR1 is SQVTM and CDR2 ANQGSEA. This CDR3 comprises 16 residues. V trimming: 5 bases; J trimming: 2 bases; junction bases outside the gene matches: 10. The CDR3 region has the DNA TGCAGCGTTAGCGGGGGGGCGATTGGGGTCACAGATACGCAGTATTTT. Amino acids: CSVSGGAIGVTDTQYF.

The chain combines TRBV7-9 with TRBJ2-4, with D hard to call. V lost 8 bases and J lost 7, with 9 bases in between. Germline CDR1 reads SEHNR; CDR2 reads FQNEAQ (reference sequence). The CDR3 covers 11 residues. CDR3 region: CASVSGNIQYF. Here the CDR3 DNA reads TGTGCCAGCGTGTCGGGCAACATTCAGTACTTC.

V and J are TRBV20-1 and TRBJ2-5; D might be TRBD1 (5 bases). V was cut by 2 bases and J by 0 bases, with 10 bases left in between. The length of the CDR3 is 14 residues. The germline CDR1 and CDR2 sequences are DFQATT and SNEGSKA (reference sequence). CDR3 DNA sequence: TGCAGTGCTAGAACCAGGGCCAACCAAGAGACCCAGTACTTC. As protein: CSARTRANQETQYF.

The rearrangement joins TRBV28 to TRBJ2-1; D unclear. V shed 7 bases and J shed 9 bases, with 10 bases lying between them. The CDR3 has 11 amino acids. Per germline, CDR1 MDHEN and CDR2 SYDVKM. The CDR3 protein is CASISSSEQFF. In DNA form, the CDR3 reads TGTGCCAGCATCTCTAGTAGTGAGCAGTTCTTC.

This clonotype was picked up many times. Written as DNA, the CDR3 is TGCGCCAGCAGCCTAGGACTGAGAGGAAACACCATATATTTT. Its translation: CASSLGLRGNTIYF. The J gene is TRBJ1-3, the V gene TRBV4-3; no firm D call. The length of the CDR3 is 14 residues. Germline-derived CDR1 and CDR2 are LGHNA and YSLEER. The V gene lost 4 bases and the J gene lost 4 bases, with 11 bases spanning the gap.

This clonotype has only a few counts. The J gene is TRBJ1-1, the V gene TRBV12-3 or TRBV12-4; the D gene is possibly TRBD1 (5 bases). The CDR3 contains 14 residues. V lost 5 bases to trimming and J lost 5 bases, with 15 bases between them. The DNA of the CDR3 is TGTGCCAGCAGTGCTACGGGGCCGGGGACTGAAGCTTTCTTT. It codes for CASSATGPGTEAFF.

This clonotype has more than one count but fewer than ten. This chain connects TRBV9 to TRBJ2-5; D gene uncertain. The CDR3 has 15 amino acids. Germline CDR1 reads SGDLS; CDR2 reads YYNGEE. V gave up 0 bases and J gave up 1 base, with 10 bases separating them. The CDR3 loop is CASSVAGRFQETQYF. The CDR3 bases are TGTGCCAGCAGCGTAGCTGGTCGATTCCAAGAGACCCAGTACTTC.

This clonotype was counted many times. This chain connects TRBV6-2 or TRBV6-3 to TRBJ2-5; 12 nucleotides match TRBD2. Trimming removed 10 bases from V and 5 bases from J; junction bases left unmatched: 5. In germline, CDR1 is MNHEY, CDR2 SVGEGT. The CDR3 is 13 amino acids. CDR3 in amino acids: CATRLAGDETQYF. The CDR3 coding sequence is TGTGCCACCCGACTAGCGGGGGACGAGACCCAGTACTTC.

This clonotype has ten or more counts. V usage is TRBV4-3 and J usage is TRBJ2-3; tentatively, D is TRBD1 (6 bases). CDR3 length: 15 residues. V lost 8 bases, J lost 2 bases, and 17 bases lay in between. Germline lookup yields CDR1 LGHNA and CDR2 YSLEER. The CDR3 DNA is TGCGCCAGCTCGCGCTTACAGGGATTCACAGATACGCAGTATTTT. The encoded protein is CASSRLQGFTDTQYF.